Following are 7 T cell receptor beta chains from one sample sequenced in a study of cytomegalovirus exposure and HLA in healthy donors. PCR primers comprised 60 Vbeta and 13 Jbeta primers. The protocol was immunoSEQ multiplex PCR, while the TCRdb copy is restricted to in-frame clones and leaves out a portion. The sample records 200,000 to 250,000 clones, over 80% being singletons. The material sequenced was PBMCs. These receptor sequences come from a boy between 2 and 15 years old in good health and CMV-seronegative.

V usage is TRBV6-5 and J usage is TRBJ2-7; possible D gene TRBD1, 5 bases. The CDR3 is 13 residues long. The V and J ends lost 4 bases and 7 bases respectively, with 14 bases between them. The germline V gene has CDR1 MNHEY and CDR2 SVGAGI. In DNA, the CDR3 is TGTGCCAGCAGTTTCCCTTCAGGGCATGAGCAGTACTTC. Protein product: CASSFPSGHEQYF.

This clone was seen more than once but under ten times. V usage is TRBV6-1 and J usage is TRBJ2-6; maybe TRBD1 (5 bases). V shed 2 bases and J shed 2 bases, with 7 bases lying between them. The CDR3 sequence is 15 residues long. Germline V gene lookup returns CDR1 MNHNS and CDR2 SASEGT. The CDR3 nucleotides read TGTGCCAGCAGTGAAAGGGGAACTGGGGCCAACGTCCTGACTTTC. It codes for CASSERGTGANVLTF.

In nucleotides, the CDR3 is TGTGCCAGCAGCTTAGTAGGCAGGACAGGGGCGGATACGCAGTATTTT. The encoded protein is CASSLVGRTGADTQYF. J is TRBJ2-3 and V is TRBV11-2; 9 nucleotides agree with TRBD1. Germline V lookup: CDR1 SGHAT, CDR2 FQNNGV. J was trimmed by 6 bases and V by 1 base; bases with no gene match: 8. CDR3 length: 16 amino acids. Full variable domain (missing parts from reference TRBV11-2 and TRBJ2-3): EAGVAQSPRYKIIEKRQSVAFWCNPISGHATLYWYQQILGQGPKLLIQFQNNGVVDDSQLPKDRFSAERLKGVDSTLKIQPAKLEDSAVYLCASSLVGRTGADTQYFGPGTRLTVL.

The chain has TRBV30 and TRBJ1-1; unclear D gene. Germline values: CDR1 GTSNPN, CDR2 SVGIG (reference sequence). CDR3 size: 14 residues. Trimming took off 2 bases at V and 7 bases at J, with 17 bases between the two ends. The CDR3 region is CAWSSLDGGGEAFF. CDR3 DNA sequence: TGTGCCTGGAGTTCCCTTGACGGAGGAGGTGAAGCTTTCTTT.

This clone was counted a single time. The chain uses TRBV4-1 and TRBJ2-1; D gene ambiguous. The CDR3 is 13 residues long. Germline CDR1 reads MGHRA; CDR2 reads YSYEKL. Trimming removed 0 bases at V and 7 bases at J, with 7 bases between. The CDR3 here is CASSQDQANEQFF. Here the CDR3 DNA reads TGCGCCAGCAGCCAAGATCAGGCGAATGAGCAGTTCTTC.

The CDR3 reads CASSNSYEQYF. CDR3 sequence (DNA): TGTGCCAGCAGTAATAGCTACGAGCAGTACTTC. V gene TRBV2 combines with J gene TRBJ2-7; D is undetermined. V was cut by 5 bases and J by 3 bases, with 5 bases left in between. Germline V gives CDR1 SNHLY, CDR2 FYNNEI. This CDR3 spans 11 amino acids.

This CDR3 reads CASSLLLGGTDTQYF. The CDR3 nucleotides are TGTGCCAGTAGTCTTCTTCTCGGGGGCACAGATACGCAGTATTTT. The rearrangement links TRBV19 to TRBJ2-3; D possibly corresponds to TRBD2 (5 bases). The V end lost 5 bases, the J end lost 1 base, and 13 bases lay between the germline ends. This CDR3 contains 15 residues. The V gene's germline CDR1 is LNHDA and CDR2 SQIVND (reference sequence).